The 25 T cell receptor beta chains reported below all come from one sample, sequenced in a study of blood T cell repertoires in COVID-19 (TCRdb year 2020). The library was produced with the immunoSEQ multiplex PCR assay. This immuneACCESS table, as held by TCRdb, lists in-frame sequences with V and J called but not all clones. Of the missing ones, under half trace to an unresolved V gene in checked studies; the others have no known cause. This sample gives 150,000 to 200,000 clones in total; roughly three quarters of them show up just once. The ten largest clones take up approximately 16% of the sample. The sample consisted of PBMCs or T cells enriched from blood (not recorded which). The receptor source for this set is a woman aged 45 to 65 with acute COVID-19.

This clone was counted a single time. The rearrangement joins TRBV10-3 to TRBJ2-5; TRBD2 matches at 9 bases. Trimming removed 6 bases from V and 2 bases from J; junction bases left unmatched: 4. The CDR3 loop spans 14 amino acids. CDR1 is ENHRY and CDR2 is SYGVKD in the germline V gene. CDR3 in DNA: TGTGCCATCAGCCACGCGGGGGGGCAAGAGACCCAGTACTTC. Protein sequence: CAISHAGGQETQYF.

CDR3 in amino acids: CASTQDRATNEKLFF. CDR3 sequence (DNA): TGTGCCAGCACCCAAGACAGGGCAACTAATGAAAAACTGTTTTTT. The V gene is TRBV25-1, the J gene TRBJ1-4; TRBD1 matches at 7 bases. Germline V CDR1 and CDR2: MGHDK, SYGVNS. V shed 7 bases and J 0 bases; nucleotides not matched to a gene: 5. CDR3 length equals 15 residues.

This clone was seen only once. J is TRBJ1-6 and V is TRBV7-9, with D possibly being TRBD1 (5 bases). This CDR3 region has 15 residues. Germline assignment: CDR1 SEHNR and CDR2 FQNEAQ (reference sequence). V lost 1 base to trimming and J lost 9 bases, with 13 bases between them. CDR3 region: CASSLDFQGSSPLHF. The CDR3 coding sequence is TGTGCCAGCAGCTTAGACTTCCAGGGTAGTTCACCCCTCCACTTT.

V gene TRBV24-1 combines with J gene TRBJ2-5, with 9 bases matching TRBD2. Germline V gene sequence: CDR1 KGHDR, CDR2 SFDVKD. Germline trimming cut 4 bases from V and 4 bases from J; bases unmatched to any gene: 12. The length of the CDR3 is 17 residues. CDR3: CATSENPQGAGGETQYF. Written as DNA, the CDR3 is TGTGCCACCAGTGAGAATCCTCAGGGAGCGGGAGGAGAGACCCAGTACTTC.

This chain uses TRBV7-9 with TRBJ2-3; 8 bases line up with TRBD2. The V and J ends lost 7 bases and 1 base, in that order; junction bases with no gene match: 4. The CDR3 is 14 residues long. In germline, CDR1 is SEHNR, CDR2 FQNEAQ (reference sequence). CDR3 in amino acids: CASTSGGGTDTQYF. DNA for the CDR3: TGTGCCAGCACCTCCGGGGGGGGCACAGATACGCAGTATTTT.

The chain joins TRBV7-8 to TRBJ2-5, with 7 bases fitting TRBD2. The CDR3 consists of 15 residues. Trimming took 6 bases from V and 2 from J; bases not matched to a gene: 9. Germline loops: CDR1 SGHVS, CDR2 FQNEAQ. In nucleotides, the CDR3 is TGTGCCAGCAGGCAAGGAGCGGGGAGACAAGAGACCCAGTACTTC. Amino acids: CASRQGAGRQETQYF.

The chain employs TRBV27 and TRBJ2-7, with 7 bases matching TRBD1. The junction had 6 bases not matched to a gene; V was cut back by 7 bases and J by 0 bases. CDR3 length: 14 amino acids. Looked up from germline, CDR1 is MNHEY and CDR2 is SMNVEV (reference sequence). The CDR3 DNA sequence: TGTGCCAGCAAACCGGGACAGTCCTCCTACGAGCAGTACGTC. It codes for CASKPGQSSYEQYV.

The V call is TRBV2, the J call TRBJ1-2; D uncertain. This CDR3 spans 15 amino acids. V was cut by 0 bases and J by 1 base, with 9 bases left in between. Germline V CDR1 and CDR2: SNHLY, FYNNEI. The DNA for the CDR3 is TGTGCCAGCAGTGAAGCGTGGAGTCTTAACTATGGCTACACCTTC. Amino acid sequence: CASSEAWSLNYGYTF.

The chain recombines TRBV18 with TRBJ2-6; tentative D call: TRBD2 (5 bases). Trimming stripped 3 bases from V and 2 bases from J, with 26 bases between. Germline V gene lookup returns CDR1 KGHSH and CDR2 LQKENI. The CDR3 is 21 residues long. The CDR3 reads CASSPLRAGDASRAGANVLTF. The CDR3 DNA sequence: TGTGCCAGCTCACCTCTTCGGGCGGGTGACGCTAGTAGGGCTGGGGCCAACGTCCTGACTTTC.

This clone was picked up a small number of times. This chain uses TRBV7-2 with TRBJ1-2, with 12 bases matching TRBD1. V trimming: 5 bases; J trimming: 4 bases; junction bases outside the gene matches: 8. Per the germline V gene, CDR1 is SGHTA and CDR2 is FQGNSA. CDR3 length: 16 amino acids. In DNA form, the CDR3 reads TGTGCCAGCAGCCCGGGGGGACAGGGGGCAAGCTATGGCTACACCTTC. This codes for CASSPGGQGASYGYTF.

The V gene is TRBV5-1, the J gene TRBJ1-2; TRBD1 is a possible D gene (5 bases). There are 15 residues in the CDR3. Germline V lookup: CDR1 SGHRS, CDR2 YFSETQ. Trimming cost V 4 bases and J 1 base, with 14 bases left between them. The DNA of the CDR3 is TGCGCCAGCAGCCAGGACATCAGCTTTAACTATGGCTACACCTTC. This encodes CASSQDISFNYGYTF.

This chain links TRBV3-1 (or the pseudogene TRBV3-2) with TRBJ1-6; TRBD1 might be the D (6 bases). This CDR3 has 13 residues. Germline assignment: CDR1 LGHDT and CDR2 YNNKEL (reference sequence). V was trimmed by 4 bases and J by 6 bases, leaving 7 bases between them. DNA for the CDR3: TGTGCCAGCAGCCTGGACAGTAATTCACCCCTCCACTTT. It is translated as CASSLDSNSPLHF.

J is TRBJ2-7 and V is TRBV28, with 7 bases lining up with TRBD1. Germline V CDR1 and CDR2: MDHEN, SYDVKM. With 5 bases clipped from V and 2 bases from J, the junction kept 6 bases outside the gene matches. The length of the CDR3 is 14 residues. The CDR3 loop reads CASSVTGTAYEQYV. The CDR3 nucleotides are TGTGCCAGCAGTGTAACAGGGACAGCCTACGAGCAGTACGTC.

V gene TRBV18 combines with J gene TRBJ1-2; TRBD1 aligns across 9 bases. CDR3 length: 16 amino acids. Germline trimming cut 3 bases from V and 4 bases from J; bases unmatched to any gene: 9. Germline assignment: CDR1 KGHSH and CDR2 LQKENI. The CDR3 region has the DNA TGTGCCAGCTCACCCCGGACAGGGGCCTCCCCCTATGGCTACACCTTC. Amino acids: CASSPRTGASPYGYTF.

This clone was observed a few times. V gene TRBV3-1 (or the pseudogene TRBV3-2) combines with J gene TRBJ2-1, with 8 bases aligning to TRBD2. After removal of 4 bases from V and 7 bases from J, the junction contained 9 bases not matched to a gene. The CDR3 has 15 amino acids. Germline V gene lookup returns CDR1 LGHDT and CDR2 YNNKEL (reference sequence). CDR3 nucleotide sequence: TGTGCCAGCAGCCCATTATTTCGGGGGGGTAATGAGCAGTTCTTC. This encodes CASSPLFRGGNEQFF.

V is TRBV28 and J is TRBJ2-5, with D possibly TRBD1 on 5 matching bases. Germline values: CDR1 MDHEN, CDR2 SYDVKM. With 6 bases removed from V and 5 bases from J, the gap between germline ends came to 13 bases. The CDR3 is made up of 13 amino acids. The CDR3 nucleotides are TGTGCCAGCAGCGAAGGGGCAGAGGAGACCCAGTACTTC. Translated: CASSEGAEETQYF.

The J gene is TRBJ2-2, the V gene TRBV6-4, with 12 bases identical to TRBD2. This CDR3 is built from 15 residues. Per germline, CDR1 MRHNA and CDR2 SNTAGT. J was trimmed by 4 bases and V by 5 bases; bases with no gene match: 2. CDR3 nucleotides: TGTGCCAGCAGTCTACTAGCGGGGGGCACCGGGGAGCTGTTTTTT. Protein: CASSLLAGGTGELFF.

The CDR3 nucleotides are TGTGCCAGCAACCCGGGATATGGCACTGAAGCTTTCTTT. It translates to CASNPGYGTEAFF. The gene calls are TRBV28 and TRBJ1-1; D gene ambiguous. V lost 7 bases to trimming and J lost 4 bases, with 13 bases between them. In germline, CDR1 is MDHEN, CDR2 SYDVKM. The CDR3 consists of 13 residues.

The sample holds one count of this clone. J is TRBJ2-5 and V is TRBV29-1; 11 nucleotides line up with TRBD1. The V segment lost 6 bases and the J segment 0 bases; nucleotides outside the gene matches: 6. This CDR3 region has 15 residues. Germline V lookup: CDR1 SQVTM, CDR2 ANQGSEA. CDR3 sequence reads: CSVWTGGGNQETQYF. CDR3 bases: TGCAGCGTGTGGACAGGGGGCGGGAACCAAGAGACCCAGTACTTC. The whole variable domain, remainder taken from reference TRBV29-1 and TRBJ2-5, is SAVISQKPSRDICQRGTSLTIQCQVDSQVTMMFWYRQQPGQSLTLIATANQGSEATYESGFVIDKFPISRPNLTFSTLTVSNMSPEDSSIYLCSVWTGGGNQETQYFGPGTRLLVL.

CDR3 loop: CASSLGPSLAKNIQYF. As DNA, the CDR3 is TGTGCCAGCAGCTTAGGGCCCTCCCTAGCCAAAAACATTCAGTACTTC. The V and J genes are TRBV7-2 and TRBJ2-4; D is uncertain. CDR3 size: 16 residues. Between the trimmed V and J ends, which lost 1 base and 0 bases, there was a span of 10 bases. Germline-derived CDR1 and CDR2 are SGHTA and FQGNSA.

V gene TRBV24-1 combines with J gene TRBJ2-1, with 8 bases matching TRBD2. Germline values: CDR1 KGHDR, CDR2 SFDVKD. The CDR3 length is 14 residues. V gave up 5 bases and J gave up 9 bases; unmatched junction bases: 8. The CDR3 region has the DNA TGTGCCACCAGTGCCCGGGGGGGCTGGGCTGAGCAGTTCTTC. It is translated as CATSARGGWAEQFF.

The genes are TRBV11-3 and TRBJ2-2; 7 bases fit TRBD2. J gave up 5 bases and V 3 bases, and 3 bases lay outside the gene matches. The CDR3 loop spans 14 amino acids. Per germline, CDR1 SGHNT and CDR2 YENEEA. CDR3: CASSFGGSTGELFF. The CDR3 region has the DNA TGTGCCAGCAGCTTCGGGGGGTCGACCGGGGAGCTGTTTTTT.

The chain uses TRBV4-3 and TRBJ1-2; D perhaps matches TRBD1 (5 bases). The CDR3 is made up of 15 amino acids. CDR1 LGHNA and CDR2 YSLEER come from the germline V gene. Trimming removed 2 bases from V and 3 bases from J, with 13 bases in between. CDR3 in amino acids: CASSQFQGKDYGYTF. In nucleotides, the CDR3 is TGCGCCAGCAGCCAATTCCAGGGAAAAGACTATGGCTACACCTTC.

This clone was seen once. The CDR3 sequence is CASSPRRGGPGETQYF. The CDR3 region has the DNA TGTGCCAGCAGCCCGCGGCGGGGGGGCCCAGGGGAGACCCAGTACTTC. This chain uses TRBV7-9 with TRBJ2-5; 9 bases match TRBD2. Germline assignment: CDR1 SEHNR and CDR2 FQNEAQ (reference sequence). This CDR3 comprises 16 residues. V was clipped by 5 bases and J by 5 bases; unmatched bases: 12.

The chain employs TRBV5-4 and TRBJ1-2; perhaps TRBD1 as D (6 bases). Germline values: CDR1 SGHNT, CDR2 YYREEE (reference sequence). Deletions cut 4 bases from V and 4 bases from J, with 17 bases between. The CDR3 extends over 15 amino acids. The CDR3 DNA follows: TGTGCCAGCAGCGACGGATTACAGGGAAGCTATGGCTACACCTTC. It encodes CASSDGLQGSYGYTF.